The rows below give T cell receptor beta chains drawn from one sample of a study of cytomegalovirus exposure and HLA in healthy donors. Assay: immunoSEQ multiplex PCR; the TCRdb copy retains only in-frame clones and omits some. The sample has 95,000 to 120,000 clones; 67% are singletons. Sequencing input: PBMCs. The receptors shown here come from a man between 18 and 29 years old in good health and CMV-seropositive. CDR3s include the opening cysteine and the closing phenylalanine or tryptophan. A D gene is named only where the DNA matches it firmly. Rows give clone size only sometimes, using once, few, many, or a class for an expanded clone.

v_call	j_call	clone_size	d_call	cdr3_aa	cdr3_nt
TRBV10-3	TRBJ1-1	-	-	CAISERMDSKTEAFF	TGTGCCATCAGTGAGAGGATGGACAGTAAGACTGAAGCTTTCTTT
TRBV7-6	TRBJ1-1	-	TRBD1	CASSLADQGAAEAFF	TGTGCCAGCAGCTTAGCGGATCAGGGGGCCGCTGAAGCTTTCTTT
TRBV5-4	TRBJ1-1	few	-	CASSLAVITGSAEAFF	TGTGCCAGCAGCTTGGCGGTAATCACAGGGTCGGCTGAAGCTTTCTTT
TRBV6-5	TRBJ2-1	-	-	CASSYSSGQGSNEQFF	TGTGCCAGCAGTTACTCCAGTGGGCAGGGGTCCAATGAGCAGTTCTTC
TRBV11-2	TRBJ2-1	-	-	CASSLGLSMSSYNEQFF	TGTGCCAGCAGCTTAGGTCTTTCCATGAGCTCCTACAATGAGCAGTTCTTC
TRBV2	TRBJ2-2	-	-	CASSVWQSLTGELFF	TGTGCCAGCAGTGTTTGGCAGTCCCTCACCGGGGAGCTGTTTTTT
TRBV11-3	TRBJ2-7	few	-	CASSLSLGSYEQYF	TGTGCCAGCAGCTTATCCCTCGGCTCCTACGAGCAGTACTTC
TRBV7-9	TRBJ2-1	-	-	CASSLSWGSDEQFF	TGTGCCAGCAGCCTAAGTTGGGGCTCGGATGAGCAGTTCTTC
TRBV25-1	TRBJ2-1	-	TRBD2	CASSGLSGGKNNEQFF	TGTGCCAGCAGTGGACTTAGCGGGGGCAAGAACAATGAGCAGTTCTTC
TRBV5-6	TRBJ2-1	-	TRBD1	CASRLLGTGGMTEQFF	TGTGCCAGCAGATTGTTAGGGACAGGGGGCATGACTGAGCAGTTCTTC
TRBV30	TRBJ1-2	-	-	CAWSYQGRYGYTF	TGTGCCTGGAGTTACCAGGGAAGATATGGCTACACCTTC
TRBV2	TRBJ2-1	few	TRBD2	CASSARLAANEQFF	TGTGCCAGCAGTGCAAGACTAGCGGCTAATGAGCAGTTCTTC
TRBV5-6	TRBJ2-1	-	-	CASISGQYYNEQFF	TGTGCCAGCATCAGCGGGCAGTACTACAATGAGCAGTTCTTC
TRBV5-1	TRBJ1-1	-	-	CASSLVGEALNTEAFF	TGCGCCAGCAGCTTGGTAGGGGAGGCGTTAAACACTGAAGCTTTCTTT
TRBV2	TRBJ1-2	-	-	CASAEQGTYGYTF	TGTGCCAGTGCAGAACAGGGAACCTATGGCTACACCTTC
TRBV5-6	TRBJ2-4	few	-	CASSSGLEGVYIQYF	TGTGCCAGCAGCTCGGGCTTGGAGGGTGTGTACATTCAGTACTTC
TRBV5-6	TRBJ2-4	-	-	CASSLDRIGSSKNIQYF	TGTGCCAGCAGCTTAGACAGGATTGGGAGCTCCAAAAACATTCAGTACTTC
TRBV4-2	TRBJ2-5	-	-	CASSATAGKETQYF	TGTGCCAGCAGCGCCACGGCGGGAAAAGAGACCCAGTACTTC
TRBV5-4	TRBJ2-3	few	TRBD2	CASSGGGGLEDTQYF	TGTGCCAGCAGCGGCGGGGGGGGGTTGGAAGATACGCAGTATTTT
TRBV7-9	TRBJ1-3	-	-	CASSPPGSSGNTIYF	TGTGCCAGCAGCCCCCCAGGAAGCTCTGGAAACACCATATATTTT
TRBV29-1	TRBJ2-4	once	TRBD2	CSVEGLAGGLDIQYF	TGCAGCGTTGAGGGACTAGCGGGGGGGCTAGACATTCAGTACTTC
TRBV5-4	TRBJ1-4	-	TRBD1	CASSLDRGREKLFF	TGTGCCAGCAGCCTGGACAGGGGGCGTGAAAAACTGTTTTTT
TRBV5-1	TRBJ2-3	-	TRBD2	CASSNLAGEGTQYF	TGCGCCAGCTCGAATCTCGCGGGGGAGGGTACGCAGTATTTT
TRBV5-1	TRBJ2-2	once	TRBD2	CASSLVTSGGPTGELFF	TGCGCCAGCAGCTTGGTTACTAGCGGGGGGCCTACCGGGGAGCTGTTTTTT
TRBV2	TRBJ2-3	-	TRBD2	CASSVTSGGGTDTQYF	TGTGCCAGCAGTGTGACTAGCGGGGGGGGGACAGATACGCAGTATTTT
TRBV4-1	TRBJ2-1	once	TRBD1	CASSQNPQGALDSEQFF	TGCGCCAGCAGCCAGAATCCACAGGGGGCGTTGGACAGTGAGCAGTTCTTC
TRBV30	TRBJ1-2	-	-	CAWIPGLSRHGYTF	TGTGCCTGGATTCCTGGACTCTCGAGACATGGCTACACCTTC